The clone carrying this T cell receptor (beta chain) was counted only a few times. Antigen: not known. The data derive from a study of T-cell reconstitution after alpha-beta-depleted transplantation in children. Overall study results and limits: T cells produced anew were the main source of T-cell counts and diversity one year after transplant.

The TCRbeta library was prepared with unique molecular identifiers. One entry per CDR3 protein, called by TCRdb with MiXCR from the PCR reads. The profile shows around 490,000 distinct CDR3 sequences, roughly 10% of them singletons. Germline assignment: CDR1 SQVTM and CDR2 ANQGSEA. This CDR3 has 18 residues. V was cut by 6 bases and J by 0 bases, with 24 bases left in between. This material consisted of PBMCs, mostly from graft donor cells, taken 180 days after TCRalphabeta/CD19-depleted stem cell transplant. The chain recombines TRBV29-1 with TRBJ1-3, with D tentatively TRBD1 (6 bases). This TCR came from a female patient between 2 and 15 years old who had a stem cell transplant for aplastic anemia, so the T cells may come from the graft donor. The CDR3 sequence is CSVAVGQGWMSSGNTIYF. The CDR3 nucleotides are TGCAGCGTGGCGGTTGGGCAGGGGTGGATGAGCTCTGGAAACACCATATATTTT. Supplemented by reference TRBV29-1 and TRBJ1-3, the full variable domain reads SAVISQKPSRDICQRGTSLTIQCQVDSQVTMMFWYRQQPGQSLTLIATANQGSEATYESGFVIDKFPISRPNLTFSTLTVSNMSPEDSSIYLCSVAVGQGWMSSGNTIYFGEGSWLTVV.